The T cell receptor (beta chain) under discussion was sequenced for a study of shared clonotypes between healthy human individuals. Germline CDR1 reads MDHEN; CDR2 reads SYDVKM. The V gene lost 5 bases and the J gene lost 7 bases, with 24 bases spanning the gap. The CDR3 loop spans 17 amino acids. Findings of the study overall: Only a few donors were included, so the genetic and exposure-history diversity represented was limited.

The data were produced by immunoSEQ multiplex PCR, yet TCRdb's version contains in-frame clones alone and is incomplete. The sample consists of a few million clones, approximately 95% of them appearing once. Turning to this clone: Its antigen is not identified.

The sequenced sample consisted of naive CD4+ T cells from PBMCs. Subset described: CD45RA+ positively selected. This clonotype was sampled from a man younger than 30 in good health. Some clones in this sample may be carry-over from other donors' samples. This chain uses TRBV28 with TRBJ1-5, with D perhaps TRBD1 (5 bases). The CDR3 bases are TGTGCCAGCAGTCCCAATCCCAGGGACTCCTGGGACCAGCCCCAGCATTTT. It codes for CASSPNPRDSWDQPQHF.